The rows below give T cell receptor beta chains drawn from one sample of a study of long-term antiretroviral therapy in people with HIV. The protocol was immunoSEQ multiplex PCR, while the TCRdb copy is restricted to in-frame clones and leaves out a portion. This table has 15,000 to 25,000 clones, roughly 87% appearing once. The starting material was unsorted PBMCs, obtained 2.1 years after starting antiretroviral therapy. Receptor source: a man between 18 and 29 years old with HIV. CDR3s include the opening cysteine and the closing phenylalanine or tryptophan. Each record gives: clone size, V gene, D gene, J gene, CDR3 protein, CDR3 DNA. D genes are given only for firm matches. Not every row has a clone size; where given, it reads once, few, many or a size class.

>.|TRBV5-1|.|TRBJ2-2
CASSGGGGANTGELFF
TGCGCCAGCAGCGGAGGAGGGGGCGCAAACACCGGGGAGCTGTTTTTT
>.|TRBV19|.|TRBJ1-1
CASSAAVPVNTEAFF
TGTGCCAGTAGTGCCGCGGTACCCGTGAACACTGAAGCTTTCTTT
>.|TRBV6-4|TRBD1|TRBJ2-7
CARLRGRFTYEQYF
TGTGCCAGACTGAGGGGGCGGTTTACGTACGAGCAGTACTTC
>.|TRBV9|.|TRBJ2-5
CASSVDTGLQTQYF
TGTGCCAGCAGCGTAGATACAGGCTTACAGACCCAGTACTTC
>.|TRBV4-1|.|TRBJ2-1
CASSPGGMGNEQFF
TGCGCCAGCAGCCCCGGTGGCATGGGGAATGAGCAGTTCTTC
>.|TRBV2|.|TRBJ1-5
CASSEGGGGQPQHF
TGTGCCAGCAGTGAAGGGGGGGGTGGCCAGCCCCAGCATTTT
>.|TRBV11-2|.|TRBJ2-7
CASSSQWDTSYEQYF
TGTGCCAGCAGCTCCCAATGGGACACTTCCTACGAGCAGTACTTC
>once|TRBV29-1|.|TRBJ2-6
CSVETLSGANVLTF
TGCAGCGTTGAAACCCTCTCTGGGGCCAACGTCCTGACTTTC
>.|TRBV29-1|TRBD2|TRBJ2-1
CSVEDRSGREQFF
TGCAGCGTTGAAGATCGTAGCGGGAGAGAGCAGTTCTTC
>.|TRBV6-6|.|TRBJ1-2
CASSKAVGYTF
TGTGCCAGCAGTAAGGCGGTCGGCTACACCTTC
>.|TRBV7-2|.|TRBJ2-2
CASSLDSWVGSSELFF
TGTGCCAGCAGCTTAGATAGCTGGGTAGGCTCGAGCGAGCTGTTTTTT
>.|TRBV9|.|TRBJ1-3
CASSVEGGSGNTIYF
TGTGCCAGCAGCGTAGAGGGGGGGTCTGGAAACACCATATATTTT
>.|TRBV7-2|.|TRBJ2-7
CASSSLPGQGDEQYF
TGTGCCAGCAGCTCCCTTCCGGGACAAGGTGACGAGCAGTACTTC
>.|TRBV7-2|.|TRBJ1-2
CASSLSRQTSNYGYTF
TGTGCCAGCAGCTTAAGCCGACAGACCTCTAACTATGGCTACACCTTC
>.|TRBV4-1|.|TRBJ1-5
CASSQESAGNNQPQHF
TGCGCCAGCAGCCAAGAAAGCGCGGGGAATAATCAGCCCCAGCATTTT
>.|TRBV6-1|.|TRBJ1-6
CASQGQRYNSPLHF
TGTGCCAGTCAGGGTCAGCGTTATAATTCACCCCTCCACTTT
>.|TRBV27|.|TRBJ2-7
CASSSSRGVYEQYF
TGTGCCAGCAGTTCATCCAGGGGAGTTTACGAGCAGTACTTC
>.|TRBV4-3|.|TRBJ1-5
CASSQDTGPQHF
TGCGCCAGCAGCCAAGATACGGGACCCCAGCATTTT
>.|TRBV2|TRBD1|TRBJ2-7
CASRGQGAYEQYF
TGTGCCAGCCGAGGACAGGGGGCCTACGAGCAGTACTTC
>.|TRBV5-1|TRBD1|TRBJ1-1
CASSLSSVQGDGVNTEAFF
TGCGCCAGCAGCTTGTCCAGCGTCCAGGGGGACGGTGTAAACACTGAAGCTTTCTTT
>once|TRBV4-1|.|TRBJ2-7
CASSQRTGPDEQYF
TGCGCCAGCAGCCAAAGAACGGGGCCAGACGAGCAGTACTTC
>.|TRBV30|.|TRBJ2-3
CAWSVFKGDFTSSTDTQYF
TGTGCCTGGAGTGTTTTTAAGGGAGACTTTACCTCTAGCACAGATACGCAGTATTTT
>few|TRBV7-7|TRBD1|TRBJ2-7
CASSSDRGEQYF
TGTGCTAGCAGCTCGGACAGGGGCGAGCAGTACTTC
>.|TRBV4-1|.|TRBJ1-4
CASSHSQEKLFF
TGCGCCAGCAGCCACTCCCAAGAAAAACTGTTTTTT
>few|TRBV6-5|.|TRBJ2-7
CASSYVGAETYEQYF
TGTGCCAGCAGTTACGTAGGGGCCGAAACCTACGAGCAGTACTTC
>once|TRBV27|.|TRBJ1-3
CASSLQGSSGNTIYF
TGTGCCAGCAGTTTACAGGGAAGCTCTGGAAACACCATATATTTT
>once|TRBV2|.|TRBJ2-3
CASSSRGGRDTQYF
TGTGCCAGCAGTTCCAGGGGGGGACGAGATACGCAGTATTTT
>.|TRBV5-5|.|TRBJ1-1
CASSRRQEGTEAFF
TGTGCCAGCAGCCGCAGACAGGAGGGCACTGAAGCTTTCTTT
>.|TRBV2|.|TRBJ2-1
CASTGNVHLKYEQFF
TGTGCCAGCACCGGTAACGTACACCTTAAATATGAGCAGTTCTTC
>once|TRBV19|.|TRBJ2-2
CASKKQGVAGELFF
TGTGCCAGTAAAAAGCAGGGTGTAGCCGGGGAGCTGTTTTTT
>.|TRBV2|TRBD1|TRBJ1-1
CASSDRVMNTEAFF
TGTGCCAGCAGCGACAGGGTCATGAACACTGAAGCTTTCTTT
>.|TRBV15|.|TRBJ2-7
CATSSDGRGEQYF
TGTGCCACCAGCAGCGATGGCCGGGGCGAGCAGTACTTC
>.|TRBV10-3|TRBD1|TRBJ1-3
CAISESIRDRGNTIYF
TGTGCCATCAGTGAGTCGATCCGGGACAGGGGAAACACCATATATTTT